The present T cell receptor (beta chain) was sequenced within a study of patients and donors after allogeneic stem cell transplantation. V was shortened by 1 base and J by 4 bases, with 8 bases between the two germline ends. Germline CDR1 and CDR2: MNHEY and SMNVEV (reference sequence). This CDR3 contains 13 residues. One entry per CDR3 protein, called by TCRdb with MiXCR from the RT-PCR reads. The sample has approximately 210,000 distinct CDR3 sequences; roughly 40% are singletons. This chain uses TRBV27 with TRBJ2-7; D may match TRBD1 or TRBD2 (5 bases each). Sequences were obtained from blood, either unsorted or a sorted T cell fraction (not recorded which). This TCR was sampled from a human donor who was either an allogeneic HSCT recipient or a stem cell or donor lymphocyte infusion donor (not recorded which). It is not recorded whose cells these are; they may come from a transplant donor. The CDR3 region has the DNA TGTGCCAGCAGTTTATTTTGGGGGTACGAGCAGTACTTC. Translating it yields CASSLFWGYEQYF.